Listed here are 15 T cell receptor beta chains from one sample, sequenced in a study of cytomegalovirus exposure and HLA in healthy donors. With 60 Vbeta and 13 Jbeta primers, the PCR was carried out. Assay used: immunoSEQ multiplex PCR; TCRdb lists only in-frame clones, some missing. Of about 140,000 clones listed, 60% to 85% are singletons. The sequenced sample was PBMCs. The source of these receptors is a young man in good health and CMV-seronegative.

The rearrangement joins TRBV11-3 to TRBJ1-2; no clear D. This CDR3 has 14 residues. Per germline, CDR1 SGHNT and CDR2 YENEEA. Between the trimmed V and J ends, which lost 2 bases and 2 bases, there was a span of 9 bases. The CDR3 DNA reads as TGTGCCAGCAGCTTAACCCCGGGAAACTATGGCTACACCTTC. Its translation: CASSLTPGNYGYTF. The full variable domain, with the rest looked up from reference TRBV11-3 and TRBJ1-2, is EAGVVQSPRYKIIEKKQPVAFWCNPISGHNTLYWYLQNLGQGPELLIRYENEEAVDDSQLPKDRFSAERLKGVDSTLKIQPAELGDSAVYLCASSLTPGNYGYTFGSGTRLTVV.

CDR3 region: CAISESGSQPQHF. The CDR3 DNA sequence: TGTGCCATCAGTGAATCTGGGAGCCAGCCCCAGCATTTT. The chain recombines TRBV10-3 with TRBJ1-5, with D hard to call. V was trimmed by 3 bases and J by 7 bases, leaving 10 bases between them. Looked up from germline, CDR1 is ENHRY and CDR2 is SYGVKD. This CDR3 has 13 residues.

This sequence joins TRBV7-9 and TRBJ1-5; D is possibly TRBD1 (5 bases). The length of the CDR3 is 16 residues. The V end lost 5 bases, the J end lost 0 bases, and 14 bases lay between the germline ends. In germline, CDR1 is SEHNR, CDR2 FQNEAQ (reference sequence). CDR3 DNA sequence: TGTGCCAGCAGCCTCGGGACTTCTGATAGCAATCAGCCCCAGCATTTT. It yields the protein CASSLGTSDSNQPQHF.

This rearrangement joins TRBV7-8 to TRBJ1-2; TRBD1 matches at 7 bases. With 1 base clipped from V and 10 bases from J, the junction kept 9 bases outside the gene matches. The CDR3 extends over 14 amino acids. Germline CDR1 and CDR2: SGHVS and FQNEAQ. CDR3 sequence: CASSLVPQGEFYTF. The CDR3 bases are TGTGCCAGCAGCTTAGTTCCTCAGGGGGAATTCTACACCTTC.

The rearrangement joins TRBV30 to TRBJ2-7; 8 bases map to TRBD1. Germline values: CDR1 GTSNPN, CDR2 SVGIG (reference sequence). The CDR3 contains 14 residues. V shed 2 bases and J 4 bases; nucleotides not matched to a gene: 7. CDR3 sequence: CAWSTGTGGYEQYF. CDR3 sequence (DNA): TGTGCCTGGAGTACCGGGACAGGCGGATACGAGCAGTACTTC. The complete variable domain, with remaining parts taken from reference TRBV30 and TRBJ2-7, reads SQTIHQWPATLVQPVGSPLSLECTVEGTSNPNLYWYRQAAGRGLQLLFYSVGIGQISSEVPQNLSASRPQDRQFILSSKKLLLSDSGFYLCAWSTGTGGYEQYFGPGTRLTVT.

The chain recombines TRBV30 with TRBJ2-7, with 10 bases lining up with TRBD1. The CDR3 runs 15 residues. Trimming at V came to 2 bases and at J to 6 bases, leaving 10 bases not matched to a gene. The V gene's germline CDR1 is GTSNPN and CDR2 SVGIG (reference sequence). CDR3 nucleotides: TGTGCCTGGAGTACGGGACAGGGGTTTTCTCGCGAGCAGTACTTC. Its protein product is CAWSTGQGFSREQYF. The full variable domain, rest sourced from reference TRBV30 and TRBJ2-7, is SQTIHQWPATLVQPVGSPLSLECTVEGTSNPNLYWYRQAAGRGLQLLFYSVGIGQISSEVPQNLSASRPQDRQFILSSKKLLLSDSGFYLCAWSTGQGFSREQYFGPGTRLTVT.

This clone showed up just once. As DNA, the CDR3 is TGTGCCAGCAGCCTCAGGACCACCGGGACAGGGGACTCACCCCTCCACTTT. Translating gives CASSLRTTGTGDSPLHF. This chain connects TRBV2 to TRBJ1-6; the match to TRBD1 covers 10 bases. The CDR3 spans 17 residues. Germline CDR1 and CDR2: SNHLY and FYNNEI. The trim removed 6 bases at V and 10 bases at J, leaving 15 bases unmatched.

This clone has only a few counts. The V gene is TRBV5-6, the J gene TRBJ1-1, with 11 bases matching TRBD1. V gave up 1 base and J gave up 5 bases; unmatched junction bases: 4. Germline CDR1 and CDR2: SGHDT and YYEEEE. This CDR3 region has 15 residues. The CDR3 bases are TGTGCCAGCAGCTTGCTAGGGACAGGGGGAACTGAAGCTTTCTTT. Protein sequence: CASSLLGTGGTEAFF.

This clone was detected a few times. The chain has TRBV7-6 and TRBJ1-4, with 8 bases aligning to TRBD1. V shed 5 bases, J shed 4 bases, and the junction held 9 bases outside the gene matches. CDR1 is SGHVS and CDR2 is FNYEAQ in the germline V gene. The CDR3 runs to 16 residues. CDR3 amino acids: CASSKDQGAINEKLFF. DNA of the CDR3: TGTGCCAGCAGCAAGGATCAGGGGGCAATTAATGAAAAACTGTTTTTT.

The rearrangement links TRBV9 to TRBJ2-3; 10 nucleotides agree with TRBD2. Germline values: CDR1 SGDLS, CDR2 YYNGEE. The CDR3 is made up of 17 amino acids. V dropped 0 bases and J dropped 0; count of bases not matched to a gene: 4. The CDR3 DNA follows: TGTGCCAGCAGCGTAGAACCTAGCGGGGGTAGCACAGATACGCAGTATTTT. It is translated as CASSVEPSGGSTDTQYF.

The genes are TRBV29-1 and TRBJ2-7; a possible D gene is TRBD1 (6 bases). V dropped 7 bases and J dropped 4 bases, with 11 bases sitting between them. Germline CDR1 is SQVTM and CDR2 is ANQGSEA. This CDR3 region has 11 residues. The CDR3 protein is CSGLQGYEQYF. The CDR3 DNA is TGCAGCGGGTTACAGGGTTACGAGCAGTACTTC.

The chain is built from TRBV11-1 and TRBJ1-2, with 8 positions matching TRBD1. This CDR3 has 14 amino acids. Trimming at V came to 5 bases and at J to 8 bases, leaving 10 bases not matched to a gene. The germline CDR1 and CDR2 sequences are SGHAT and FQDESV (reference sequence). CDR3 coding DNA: TGTGCCAGCAGCCTCTTGACAGGGGTAGGCGGCTACACCTTC. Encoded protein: CASSLLTGVGGYTF.

As DNA, the CDR3 is TGTGCCAGTAGTATGCGGGGCCCCTACAATGAGCAGTTCTTC. Its translation is CASSMRGPYNEQFF. V and J are TRBV19 and TRBJ2-1; tentative D call: TRBD2 (6 bases). This CDR3 comprises 14 residues. With 3 bases removed from V and 2 bases from J, the gap between germline ends came to 8 bases. Germline CDR1 and CDR2: LNHDA and SQIVND (reference sequence).

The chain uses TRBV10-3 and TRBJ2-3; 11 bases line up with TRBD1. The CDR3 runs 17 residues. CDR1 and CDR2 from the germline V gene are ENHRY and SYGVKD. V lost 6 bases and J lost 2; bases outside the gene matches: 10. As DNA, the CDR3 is TGTGCCATCAGGCGGGACAGGGGGAGACTGAACACAGATACGCAGTATTTT. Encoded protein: CAIRRDRGRLNTDTQYF.

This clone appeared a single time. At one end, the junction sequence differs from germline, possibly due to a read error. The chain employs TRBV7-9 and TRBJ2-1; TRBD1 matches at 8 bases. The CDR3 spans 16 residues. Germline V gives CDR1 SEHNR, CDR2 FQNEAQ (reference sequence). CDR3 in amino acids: CSSSSPRTGTYNEQFF. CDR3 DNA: TGTTCCAGCAGCTCCCCACGGACAGGGACCTACAATGAGCAGTTCTTC. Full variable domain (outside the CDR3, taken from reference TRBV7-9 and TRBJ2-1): DTGVSQNPRHKITKRGQNVTFRCDPISEHNRLYWYRQTLGQGPEFLTYFQNEAQLEKSRLLSDRFSAERPKGSFSTLEIQRTEQGDSAMYLCSSSSPRTGTYNEQFFGPGTRLTVL.